The 27 T cell receptor beta chains below come from one sample, sequenced in a study of cytomegalovirus exposure and HLA in healthy donors. The study ran its PCR with 60 Vbeta and 13 Jbeta primers. The table came from immunoSEQ multiplex PCR; TCRdb's copy has only in-frame clones and leaves some out. Of roughly 140,000 clones listed, about 80% were seen once; the top ten hold 5% to 7.5%. Sample: PBMCs. These receptors were taken from a woman aged 40 to 49 in good health and CMV-seropositive.

This chain connects TRBV14 to TRBJ1-2; D uncertain. CDR1 is SGHDN, CDR2 FVKESK, per germline. V dropped 4 bases and J dropped 7 bases, with 13 bases sitting between them. The CDR3 extends over 13 amino acids. The CDR3: CASSPSFTFGYTF. The CDR3 bases are TGTGCCAGCAGCCCATCGTTCACTTTTGGCTACACCTTC.

This clone occurred a few times. The rearrangement uses TRBV6-1 and TRBJ2-6, with a possible D match to TRBD2 (5 bases). The CDR3 is 15 residues long. CDR1 and CDR2 from the germline V gene are MNHNS and SASEGT. The germline V and J ends were trimmed by 9 bases and 1 base, with 13 bases remaining between them. CDR3 DNA: TGTGCCAGTCAGGAGGCCCGATCTGGGGCCAACGTCCTGACTTTC. It translates to CASQEARSGANVLTF.

The chain employs TRBV5-1 and TRBJ1-1; the match to TRBD1 covers 10 bases. This CDR3 region has 13 residues. J was trimmed by 7 bases and V by 4 bases; bases with no gene match: 4. In germline, CDR1 is SGHRS, CDR2 YFSETQ. Here the CDR3 DNA reads TGCGCCAGCAGCCTATGGACAGGGGGTGAAGCTTTCTTT. Encoded protein: CASSLWTGGEAFF.

J is TRBJ1-1 and V is TRBV19, with TRBD1 identical over 8 bases. The trim removed 7 bases at V and 1 base at J, leaving 5 bases unmatched. This CDR3 has 14 residues. The germline V gene encodes CDR1 LNHDA and CDR2 SQIVND (reference sequence). The CDR3 nucleotides read TGTGCCAGTAAATCGGACAGGGCGAACACTGAAGCTTTCTTT. It is translated as CASKSDRANTEAFF.

The chain carries TRBV5-1 and TRBJ2-1, with 8 bases aligning to TRBD2. The junction had 9 bases not matched to a gene; V was cut back by 4 bases and J by 6 bases. The CDR3 spans 15 residues. Looked up from germline, CDR1 is SGHRS and CDR2 is YFSETQ. The CDR3 protein is CASSRGGVLSNEQFF. The CDR3, as DNA: TGCGCCAGCAGCCGGGGGGGGGTCTTAAGCAATGAGCAGTTCTTC.

The chain uses TRBV10-3 and TRBJ2-7; D gene ambiguous. The CDR3 runs to 13 residues. V was cut by 9 bases and J by 0 bases, with 12 bases left in between. From germline, CDR1 is ENHRY and CDR2 SYGVKD. The chain's CDR3 is CAISRPSSYEQYF. The DNA for the CDR3 is TGTGCCATAAGTAGGCCTAGCTCCTACGAGCAGTACTTC.

V is TRBV7-9 and J is TRBJ2-5; a weak D match, TRBD2 (5 bases). Germline-derived CDR1 and CDR2 are SEHNR and FQNEAQ (reference sequence). The CDR3 has 14 amino acids. The V and J ends lost 3 bases and 5 bases respectively, with 13 bases between them. The CDR3 region has the DNA TGTGCCAGCAGCTTTTTGGGAGAGCTGGAGACCCAGTACTTC. Residues: CASSFLGELETQYF.

This clone occurred a few times. V is TRBV5-1 and J is TRBJ2-5; D perhaps matches TRBD2 (5 bases). CDR1 SGHRS and CDR2 YFSETQ come from the germline V gene. Trimming cost V 7 bases and J 4 bases, with 11 bases left between them. This CDR3 comprises 12 residues. In DNA, the CDR3 is TGCGCCAGCGCGAGGGCGGGAGAGACCCAGTACTTC. Encoded protein: CASARAGETQYF.

This clone was found a few times. The V gene is TRBV10-3, the J gene TRBJ1-1, with 9 bases lining up with TRBD1. The germline gives CDR1 ENHRY, CDR2 SYGVKD. The CDR3 spans 13 residues. J gave up 3 bases and V 8 bases, and 4 bases lay outside the gene matches. Written as DNA, the CDR3 is TGTGCCATCCGACAGGGGGAGGACACTGAAGCTTTCTTT. Translating gives CAIRQGEDTEAFF.

This clone was found once. The sample has other DNA sequences that encode this CDR3 too. The chain is built from TRBV11-3 and TRBJ2-5; D is unresolved. Trimming removed 1 base at V and 5 bases at J, with 5 bases between. The germline CDR1 and CDR2 sequences are SGHNT and YENEEA. This CDR3 comprises 12 residues. CDR3 loop: CASSLGRETQYF. In DNA form, the CDR3 reads TGTGCCAGCAGCTTAGGCAGGGAGACCCAGTACTTC.

The V gene is TRBV28, the J gene TRBJ2-7; no clear D gene. The CDR3 covers 12 residues. The V and J ends lost 3 bases and 3 bases respectively, with 6 bases between them. Germline V CDR1 and CDR2: MDHEN, SYDVKM. The CDR3 DNA reads TGTGCCAGCAGTTTCCAGAACTACGAGCAGTACTTC. Translated: CASSFQNYEQYF.

The chain recombines TRBV19 with TRBJ2-2; 14 positions agree with TRBD2. The CDR3 length is 18 residues. The junction had 0 bases not matched to a gene; V was cut back by 0 bases and J by 0 bases. From germline, CDR1 is LNHDA and CDR2 SQIVND (reference sequence). CDR3 loop: CASSIETSGRANTGELFF. CDR3 DNA: TGTGCCAGTAGTATAGAGACTAGCGGGAGGGCGAACACCGGGGAGCTGTTTTTT. The variable domain in full, with the rest retrieved from reference TRBV19 and TRBJ2-2, is DGGITQSPKYLFRKEGQNVTLSCEQNLNHDAMYWYRQDPGQGLRLIYYSQIVNDFQKGDIAEGYSVSREKKESFPLTVTSAQKNPTAFYLCASSIETSGRANTGELFFGEGSRLTVL.

The chain joins TRBV19 to TRBJ2-6; weak D call: TRBD1 (6 bases). There are 15 residues in the CDR3. V was trimmed by 6 bases and J by 0 bases, leaving 9 bases between them. Germline values: CDR1 LNHDA, CDR2 SQIVND (reference sequence). The CDR3 protein is CASRTGSSGANVLTF. The CDR3 bases are TGTGCCAGTAGAACAGGGAGCTCTGGGGCCAACGTCCTGACTTTC.

In this sample, this clone turned up a few times. The chain employs TRBV4-2 and TRBJ1-2; 10 bases agree with TRBD1. CDR1 and CDR2 from the germline V gene are LGHNA and YNFKEQ. The V and J ends lost 5 bases and 8 bases, in that order; junction bases with no gene match: 11. The CDR3 consists of 15 residues. CDR3 in amino acids: CASSGEDRGRRGYTF. The CDR3 bases are TGTGCCAGCAGCGGGGAAGACAGGGGGCGACGGGGCTACACCTTC.

This clone was picked up a small number of times. This sequence joins TRBV15 and TRBJ2-4, with D possibly matching TRBD2 (5 bases). V lost 4 bases and J lost 10, with 17 bases in between. This CDR3 spans 14 amino acids. CDR1 and CDR2 from the germline V gene are LNHNV and YYDKDF (reference sequence). The CDR3 DNA reads TGTGCCACCAGCACCCCTTGGAGCGGTGGAATTCAGTACTTC. Translating it yields CATSTPWSGGIQYF.

V is TRBV27 and J is TRBJ1-1; 7 nucleotides align to TRBD1. The ends lost 4 bases at V and 5 bases at J; junction bases unmatched: 7. Germline-derived CDR1 and CDR2 are MNHEY and SMNVEV (reference sequence). The CDR3 contains 14 residues. CDR3 amino acids: CASSSYRGTTEAFF. The CDR3 coding sequence is TGTGCCAGCAGTTCTTACAGGGGAACGACTGAAGCTTTCTTT.

The V gene is TRBV2, the J gene TRBJ2-7; the D gene is possibly TRBD1 (6 bases). The V end lost 5 bases, the J end lost 3 bases, and 17 bases lay between the germline ends. Germline V gene data show CDR1 as SNHLY and CDR2 as FYNNEI. The CDR3 length is 15 residues. In DNA form, the CDR3 reads TGTGCCAGCAGTTATTCTTACAGGGCTGGCTACGAGCAGTACTTC. This codes for CASSYSYRAGYEQYF.

The chain combines TRBV27 with TRBJ1-2; 12 positions agree with TRBD1. The trim removed 2 bases at V and 4 bases at J, leaving 11 bases unmatched. The CDR3 covers 18 residues. Germline V gives CDR1 MNHEY, CDR2 SMNVEV (reference sequence). The CDR3 region has the DNA TGTGCCAGCAGTTTACAAGGGGGACAGGGGGCACCATCCTATGGCTACACCTTC. Translating gives CASSLQGGQGAPSYGYTF.

V gene TRBV10-1 combines with J gene TRBJ2-7, with D perhaps matching TRBD1 (5 bases). Trimming left V 0 bases short and J 2 bases short, with 11 bases between. CDR3 length equals 15 residues. CDR1 and CDR2 (germline): WNHNN, SYGVQD (reference sequence). The CDR3 spells CASSESSQGAYEQYF. The CDR3 DNA reads as TGCGCCAGCAGTGAGTCGTCGCAGGGCGCCTACGAGCAGTACTTC.

In its sample, this clone was seen a few times. V and J are TRBV7-8 and TRBJ2-6; D not resolved. The CDR3 spans 14 residues. V shed 3 bases and J shed 0 bases, with 3 bases lying between them. CDR1 SGHVS and CDR2 FQNEAQ come from the germline V gene. The chain's CDR3 is CASSFYSGANVLTF. DNA of the CDR3: TGTGCCAGCAGCTTTTACTCTGGGGCCAACGTCCTGACTTTC.

The V call is TRBV7-9, the J call TRBJ2-1, with 14 bases fitting TRBD2. The germline V gene encodes CDR1 SEHNR and CDR2 FQNEAQ (reference sequence). Trimming removed 5 bases from V and 8 bases from J; junction bases left unmatched: 5. This CDR3 region has 15 residues. The CDR3 region is CASSPGTSGSDEQFF. CDR3 bases: TGTGCCAGCAGCCCTGGGACTAGCGGGAGCGATGAGCAGTTCTTC.

This clone has more than one count but fewer than ten. The rearrangement links TRBV5-4 to TRBJ2-1; weak D call: TRBD2 (7 bases). V was clipped by 3 bases and J by 6 bases, with 16 bases between them. The CDR3 covers 15 residues. Looked up from germline, CDR1 is SGHNT and CDR2 is YYREEE (reference sequence). The CDR3 spells CASSWGGGRGNEQFF. The CDR3 DNA follows: TGTGCCAGCAGCTGGGGGGGCGGGAGAGGCAATGAGCAGTTCTTC.

J is TRBJ1-1 and V is TRBV28; tentative D call: TRBD1 (5 bases). Germline lookup yields CDR1 MDHEN and CDR2 SYDVKM. CDR3 length: 15 amino acids. The germline V and J ends were trimmed by 8 bases and 1 base, with 17 bases remaining between them. CDR3 sequence reads: CASSGARRGNTEAFF. Here the CDR3 DNA reads TGTGCCAGCTCCGGGGCCCGGAGGGGGAACACTGAAGCTTTCTTT. Complete variable domain (other parts from reference TRBV28 and TRBJ1-1): DVKVTQSSRYLVKRTGEKVFLECVQDMDHENMFWYRQDPGLGLRLIYFSYDVKMKEKGDIPEGYSVSREKKERFSLILESASTNQTSMYLCASSGARRGNTEAFFGQGTRLTVV.

V usage is TRBV7-3 and J usage is TRBJ1-1, with D tentatively TRBD1 (6 bases). Trimming took off 1 base at V and 0 bases at J, with 6 bases between the two ends. The CDR3 is 14 residues long. CDR1 SGHTA and CDR2 FQGTGA come from the germline V gene. CDR3 in DNA: TGTGCCAGCAGCTTAAACAGGGTGAACACTGAAGCTTTCTTT. It is translated as CASSLNRVNTEAFF.

The rearrangement links TRBV5-4 to TRBJ2-1, with 8 bases identical to TRBD2. CDR3 length: 17 amino acids. Germline V gene lookup returns CDR1 SGHNT and CDR2 YYREEE (reference sequence). V shed 4 bases, J shed 0 bases, and the junction held 9 bases outside the gene matches. CDR3 bases: TGTGCCAGCAGCCCCGCTAGCGGGCGGAGCTCCTACAATGAGCAGTTCTTC. Residues: CASSPASGRSSYNEQFF.

This chain joins TRBV15 and TRBJ2-7; maybe TRBD1 (6 bases). The ends were cut back, 0 bases at V and 0 bases at J, with 12 bases in the middle. The CDR3 is made up of 16 amino acids. Germline lookup yields CDR1 LNHNV and CDR2 YYDKDF (reference sequence). Here the CDR3 DNA reads TGTGCCACCAGCAGAGAAACAGGGTCCAGCTCCTACGAGCAGTACTTC. It is translated as CATSRETGSSSYEQYF.

This rearrangement joins TRBV19 to TRBJ2-3; tentative D call: TRBD2 (6 bases). There are 14 residues in the CDR3. V lost 7 bases to trimming and J lost 0 bases, with 11 bases between them. The V gene's germline CDR1 is LNHDA and CDR2 SQIVND (reference sequence). As DNA, the CDR3 is TGTGCCAGTAAGTTCGGGACTAGCACAGATACGCAGTATTTT. Its translation: CASKFGTSTDTQYF.